These T cell receptor beta chains were read from a single sample in a study of cytomegalovirus exposure and HLA in healthy donors. The data were produced by immunoSEQ multiplex PCR, yet TCRdb's version contains in-frame clones alone and is incomplete. The data hold about 50,000 clones, with over 85% observed a single time. Sequencing was performed on PBMCs. The receptors here all came from a man between 18 and 29 years old in good health and CMV-seronegative. The CDR3 runs from the conserved cysteine through the conserved F or W. A D gene is named only where the DNA matches it firmly. A row's size may be missing; if present it is once, few, many or a size class.

clone size	V gene	D gene	CDR3 length	J gene	CDR3 DNA	CDR3 protein
.	TRBV4-3	.	17	TRBJ1-1	TGCGCCAGCAGCCAATCTCAGTTGGGCGTCGGGGGCACTGAAGCTTTCTTT	CASSQSQLGVGGTEAFF
.	TRBV12-5	.	12	TRBJ2-3	TGTGCTAGTGGTCTATCCACAGATACGCAGTATTTT	CASGLSTDTQYF
.	TRBV5-1	.	15	TRBJ1-5	TGCGCCAGCAGTCCAGGGGTCGGGGATAATCAGCCCCAGCATTTT	CASSPGVGDNQPQHF
.	TRBV29-1	TRBD1	13	TRBJ2-7	TGCAGCGTTGATTGGACAGGGGGTGACGAGCAGTACTTC	CSVDWTGGDEQYF
once	TRBV14	TRBD2	14	TRBJ2-3	TGTGCCAGCAGCACCCTGCGGGGGACAGATACGCAGTATTTT	CASSTLRGTDTQYF
.	TRBV28	TRBD2	16	TRBJ2-7	TGTGCCAGCAGATTAGCGGGAGGGGTGAGCTCCTACGAGCAGTACTTC	CASRLAGGVSSYEQYF
.	TRBV27	.	17	TRBJ1-2	TGTGCCAGCAGTTTATTTGGCGGAACATCTTCTAACTATGGCTACACCTTC	CASSLFGGTSSNYGYTF
.	TRBV28	TRBD1	15	TRBJ2-5	TGTGCCAGCAACACGGGACAGGGGGCGATTGGGACCCAGTACTTC	CASNTGQGAIGTQYF
.	TRBV4-1	.	15	TRBJ2-7	TGCGCCAGCAGCCAAGGGTTAGCGGAGACCTACGAGCAGTACTTC	CASSQGLAETYEQYF
.	TRBV6-6	TRBD1	14	TRBJ1-5	TGTGCCAGCAATTCCGGACAGGGGAGGCAGCCCCAGCATTTT	CASNSGQGRQPQHF
.	TRBV7-2	.	13	TRBJ1-3	TGTGCCAGCAGCCCCTCACAGGGAAACACCATATATTTT	CASSPSQGNTIYF
.	TRBV28	.	13	TRBJ2-5	TGTGCCAGCAGTTTTTGGGACAACCAGACCCAGTACTTC	CASSFWDNQTQYF
.	TRBV7-6	.	17	TRBJ2-7	TGTGCCAGCAGCTTAACTGCGGAGGGGGCGCGTCCCAACGAGCAGTACTTC	CASSLTAEGARPNEQYF
.	TRBV28	.	16	TRBJ1-1	TGTGCCAGCAGTTCCTCCAGGGGTGGTAAACGGACTGAAGCTTTCTTT	CASSSSRGGKRTEAFF
.	TRBV6-4	.	13	TRBJ2-3	TGTGCCGCTAGCGCTTCTAGCACAGATACGCAGTATTTT	CAASASSTDTQYF
.	TRBV27	.	13	TRBJ1-5	TGTGCCAGCGGACGGGGGGAAGGCCAGCCCCAGCATTTT	CASGRGEGQPQHF
.	TRBV6-6	TRBD1	15	TRBJ2-7	TGTGCCAGCAGGTCGGGACAGGGTCTGTCTTACGAGCAGTACTTC	CASRSGQGLSYEQYF
.	TRBV6-1	.	12	TRBJ2-7	TGTGCCAGCAGGGTTTTTCAGTACGAGCAGTACTTC	CASRVFQYEQYF
.	TRBV7-9	.	16	TRBJ1-1	TGTGCCAGCAGCTTAAGCCAGGGGATCCTGTACACTGAAGCTTTCTTT	CASSLSQGILYTEAFF
.	TRBV28	.	13	TRBJ2-3	TGTGCCAGCAGTTCGGACTACACAGATACGCAGTATTTT	CASSSDYTDTQYF
.	TRBV6-5	.	16	TRBJ2-1	TGTGCCAGCAGTTACTCGAGTGGAGGTACCTACAATGAGCAGTTCTTC	CASSYSSGGTYNEQFF
.	TRBV10-3	.	12	TRBJ2-7	TGTGCCATCAGTGAGCCTGCCTACGAGCAGTACTTC	CAISEPAYEQYF
.	TRBV28	.	15	TRBJ2-7	TGTGCCAGCAGTTTGGGGGCAGTCCTAAGGAACGAGCAGTACTTC	CASSLGAVLRNEQYF
.	TRBV7-9	TRBD1	15	TRBJ1-1	TGTGCCAGCAGCTCCCTTGACAGGGGAGACACTGAAGCTTTCTTT	CASSSLDRGDTEAFF
.	TRBV27	TRBD1	12	TRBJ2-7	TGTGCCAGCAGTCCACAGGGGTACGAGCAGTACTTC	CASSPQGYEQYF
.	TRBV19	.	14	TRBJ2-3	TGTGCCAGTACCGGGTACCCGGGGTCAGATACGCAGTATTTT	CASTGYPGSDTQYF
.	TRBV7-3	TRBD1	13	TRBJ1-2	TGTGCCAGCAGTCCCGACAGGGGCGGTGGCTACACCTTC	CASSPDRGGGYTF
.	TRBV7-2	TRBD2	16	TRBJ2-1	TGTGCCAGCAGCTTAGGGGGCGGGAGACTATACAATGAGCAGTTCTTC	CASSLGGGRLYNEQFF
.	TRBV6-5	.	13	TRBJ1-4	TGTGCCAGCGTCTTCGCAACTAATGAAAAACTGTTTTTT	CASVFATNEKLFF
once	TRBV11-3	TRBD1	15	TRBJ2-1	TGTGCCAGCAGCAAGGGACAGAGTACCTACAATGAGCAGTTCTTC	CASSKGQSTYNEQFF
few	TRBV4-3	TRBD1	15	TRBJ1-2	TGCGCCAGCAGCCAAGTAAGACAGGGGAACAGTGGCTACACCTTC	CASSQVRQGNSGYTF